This T cell receptor (beta chain) was observed in a study of blood T cell repertoires in COVID-19. Study-wide context: Sources were T cells, B-cell-depleted T cells, or PBMCs; the material itself was cDNA or gDNA.

Some clones are missing from TCRdb's copy, which holds only in-frame ones; the method was immunoSEQ multiplex PCR. The table shows roughly 250,000 clones, with 84% occurring only once. The sample comprised peripheral blood. The source is a human donor in a cohort sampled during active COVID-19.

The CDR3 DNA is TGTGCCACCAGCCACCCTACGGCACAGGGGGCTTTTGGAAACACCATATATTTT. This sequence encodes CATSHPTAQGAFGNTIYF. V is TRBV15 and J is TRBJ1-3, with 9 bases that match TRBD1. The CDR3 loop spans 18 amino acids. Trimming removed 5 bases from V and 3 bases from J; junction bases left unmatched: 14. Germline loops: CDR1 LNHNV, CDR2 YYDKDF (reference sequence).